These T cell receptor beta chains were read from a single sample in a study of T cell responses to AZD1222 COVID-19 vaccine. Profiling relied on immunoSEQ multiplex PCR, and the TCRdb table lists in-frame clones only, not all of them. Of tens of thousands of clones in the sample, 86% were seen once. This specimen was peripheral blood, taken on day 0 of AZD1222 vaccination. These receptors were obtained from an adult in good health. CDR3s include the opening cysteine and the closing phenylalanine or tryptophan.

v_gene: TRBV11-2; CDR3aa: CASSPPGPGQPQHF
v_gene: TRBV4-1; CDR3aa: CASSLTSGRAGTYEQYF
v_gene: TRBV25-1; CDR3aa: CASSDMTGLYGYTF
v_gene: TRBV3-1/TRBV3-2; CDR3aa: CASKAGSYNEQFF
v_gene: TRBV2; CDR3aa: CASSGLGQNTEAFF
v_gene: TRBV7-2; CDR3aa: CASSSSDGQYNSPLHF
v_gene: TRBV5-1; CDR3aa: CATSLSSYNEQFF
v_gene: TRBV30; CDR3aa: CAWSPLGQGVYEQYF
v_gene: TRBV7-2; CDR3aa: CASSPRAGHGIQYF
v_gene: TRBV6-2/TRBV6-3; CDR3aa: CASSLTGENTEAFF
v_gene: TRBV28; CDR3aa: CASSLPGEGEKLFF
v_gene: TRBV11-2; CDR3aa: CASSLPGRLTNEQFF
v_gene: TRBV28; CDR3aa: CASTGLDSYEQYF
v_gene: TRBV6-1; CDR3aa: CASSGRTGGRRSYEQYF
v_gene: TRBV28; CDR3aa: CASSLLMGGRENTEAFF
v_gene: TRBV11-2; CDR3aa: CASSLNDRGLAVSYNEQFF
v_gene: TRBV6-5; CDR3aa: CASLPNRLNTEAFF
v_gene: TRBV5-8; CDR3aa: CASSHPDRVVANYGYTF
v_gene: TRBV29-1; CDR3aa: CSVGQGTGNTIYF
v_gene: TRBV5-1; CDR3aa: CASSWDSSSYNEQFF
v_gene: TRBV7-6; CDR3aa: CASSLGKWTEAFF
v_gene: TRBV5-6; CDR3aa: CASSIRRETQYF